This T cell receptor beta chain comes out of a study of CD8 T cells in Susac syndrome. This clonotype was seen more than once but under ten times. Random hexamers were used to reverse transcribe an amount of about 0.45 to 1 ug RNA. The authors amplified TCR beta CDR3 across 54 Vbeta and 13 Jbeta using immunoSEQ multiplex PCR. TCRdb redid the calling of the immunoSEQ multiplex PCR reads with MiXCR, one entry per CDR3 protein. The repertoire includes about 300,000 distinct CDR3 sequences, almost 85% of them detected once, and roughly 0.21% sits in the top ten. From blood CD8+ and CD4+ T cells, the TCR beta chain was sequenced. The V and J ends lost 5 bases and 0 bases respectively, with 5 bases between them. This CDR3 spans 12 amino acids. In germline, CDR1 is SGHAT, CDR2 FQNNGV.

This chain links TRBV11-2 with TRBJ2-7; D is unresolved. The origin of this receptor is a human donor with multiple sclerosis. Sequencing used CD8+ T cells from PBMCs. Written as DNA, the CDR3 is TGTGCCAGCAGCCTCTACTCCTACGAGCAGTACTTC. Translation gives CASSLYSYEQYF.